The entry below describes one T cell receptor beta chain. The antigen remains unidentified. Assay: immunoSEQ multiplex PCR; the TCRdb copy retains only in-frame clones and omits some. The sample holds some 35,000 clones, over 60% seen once. After expansion with viral peptide pools in the ViraFEST assay, antigen-specific CD4+ T cells were sequenced. Subsequent to a culture period of more than 8 days, CD4+ T cells were isolated. PCR showed that the person got SARS-CoV-2 infection at some point between March and December 2020. These data originate in a study of vaccination effects on CD4 cells after COVID-19. Study details: Two convalescent donors provided samples 16 days and one week before vaccination.

The sequence was obtained from a human donor who had a prior SARS-CoV-2 infection. Sequenced material: CD4+ T cells from PBMCs cultured with HCoV-NL63 spike peptides, taken before COVID-19 vaccination.

The chain's CDR3 is CASSSGQGDEKLFF. For the CDR3, the DNA is TGCGCCAGCAGCTCGGGACAGGGGGATGAAAAACTGTTTTTT. V and J are TRBV5-1 and TRBJ1-4, with TRBD1 matching 11 bases. CDR3 length: 14 residues. From germline, CDR1 is SGHRS and CDR2 YFSETQ. The trim removed 3 bases at V and 6 bases at J, leaving 1 base unmatched.